This record looks at one T cell receptor (beta chain) sequence and its context. Its antigen is not identified. CDR3 length: 14 amino acids. V was shortened by 1 base and J by 2 bases, with 9 bases between the two germline ends. The V gene's germline CDR1 is SGHRS and CDR2 YFSETQ. This specimen belongs to a study of T cells in Graves' hyperthyroidism and ophthalmopathy. Overall study: Blood from the periphery was taken at initial diagnosis, before any treatment. Study-level points and caveats: Researchers found most expanded thyroid clonotypes above 0.001 in blood as well. Separation of ophthalmopathy from stable hyperthyroidism was achieved by a 13 V-J model.

Amplification of TCR beta CDR3 regions was performed using RNA transcripts as template. A first-round RT-PCR of the TCR CDR3 used the HTBI primer set. Each CDR3 protein gets one entry after TCRdb re-called the multiplex PCR reads with MiXCR. The sample records hundreds of thousands of distinct CDR3 sequences, 14% to 15% being singletons. Out of approximately 10 ml of fresh peripheral blood came the PBMCs. Source material: blood. The TCR comes from a man aged 18 to 29 with Graves' ophthalmopathy. The chain is built from TRBV5-1 and TRBJ2-5; D gene unclear. Written as DNA, the CDR3 is TGCGCCAGCAGCTTGCAGGCTGCTCAAGAGACCCAGTACTTC. This codes for CASSLQAAQETQYF.